The text below deals with one T cell receptor beta chain. This sample was taken from a study of radiotherapy plus CTLA-4 blockade in lung cancer. Lung cancer patients with chemo-refractory metastatic non-small-cell disease were given focal radiation plus CTLA-4 blockade with ipilimumab. Data came from immunoSEQ multiplex PCR; TCRdb stores just in-frame clones and leaves some out. The sample records over 75,000 clones, roughly 80% being singletons. The CDR3 length is 16 residues. Unmatched junction bases numbered 15, after V lost 0 bases and J lost 16 bases. CDR1 is MGHRA and CDR2 is YSYEKL in the germline V gene.

The chain is built from TRBV4-1 and TRBJ2-1, with TRBD2 matching 10 bases. This receptor was identified in a human donor with non-small cell lung cancer who had stable disease on radiotherapy plus ipilimumab. The sample in question was peripheral blood, obtained from a patient treated with radiotherapy plus ipilimumab. In DNA form, the CDR3 reads TGCGCCAGCAGCCAAGATCGAGCACAATCAGCGGGGGGGCCCTTCTTC. Its protein product is CASSQDRAQSAGGPFF.